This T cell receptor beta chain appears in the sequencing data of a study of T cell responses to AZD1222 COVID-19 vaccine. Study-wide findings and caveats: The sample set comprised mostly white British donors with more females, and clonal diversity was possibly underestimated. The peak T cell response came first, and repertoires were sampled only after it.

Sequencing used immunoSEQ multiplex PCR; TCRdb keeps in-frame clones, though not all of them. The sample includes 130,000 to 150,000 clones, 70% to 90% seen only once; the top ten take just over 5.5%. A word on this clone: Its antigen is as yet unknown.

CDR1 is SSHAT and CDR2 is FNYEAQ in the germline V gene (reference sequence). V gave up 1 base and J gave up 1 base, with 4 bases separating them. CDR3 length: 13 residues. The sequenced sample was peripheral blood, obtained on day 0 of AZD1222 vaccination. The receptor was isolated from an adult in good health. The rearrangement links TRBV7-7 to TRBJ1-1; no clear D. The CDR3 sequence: CASSLGKNTEAFF. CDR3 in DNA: TGTGCCAGCAGCTTAGGGAAGAACACTGAAGCTTTCTTT.